This is a list of T cell receptor beta chains from one sample in a study of molecular identifiers for immune sequencing clone quantification. TCRdb ran MiXCR on the PCR reads and lists one entry per CDR3 protein. The sample holds about 5,500 distinct CDR3 sequences, approximately 15% seen once. The sequencing sample was made of naive CD8+ T cells from blood, with Jurkat cell RNA spiked in. The receptor source for this set is a human donor in good health. Some libraries in this study had Jurkat cell RNA spiked in. The CDR3 runs from the conserved cysteine through the conserved F or W. The D gene is left open where the match is weak. The size field reads once, few or many counts, or a class when the clone is expanded.

v_gene	abundance	d_gene	j_gene	CDR3nt	CDR3aa
TRBV6-2/TRBV6-3	medium-sized	.	TRBJ2-3	TGTGCCAGCAGTTACTTCGGAGATACGCAGTATTTT	CASSYFGDTQYF
TRBV5-1	medium-sized	.	TRBJ2-4	TGCGCCAGCAGCTCCGCCATGGGCTTAGCCGGGAACATTCAGTACTTC	CASSSAMGLAGNIQYF
TRBV19	medium-sized	.	TRBJ2-3	TGTGCCAGCCGTGTGGGCACAGATACGCAGTATTTT	CASRVGTDTQYF
TRBV3-1	medium-sized	TRBD1	TRBJ2-2	TGTGCCAGCAGCCAAGAGAGAATGGACAGGGGTCCCCATAGGACCGGGGAGCTGTTTTTT	CASSQERMDRGPHRTGELFF
TRBV9	medium-sized	TRBD1	TRBJ1-6	TGTGCCAGCAGCGAAACAGGGGGCTCCTATAATTCACCCCTCCACTTT	CASSETGGSYNSPLHF
TRBV10-2	medium-sized	.	TRBJ2-5	TGCGCCAGCAGTGAGTCTAGGGGCGGGAAGACCCAGTACTTC	CASSESRGGKTQYF
TRBV13	medium-sized	TRBD1	TRBJ1-2	TGTGCCAGCGGCTTAGTAGACAGGGAAGAGGCTAACTATGGCTACACCTTC	CASGLVDREEANYGYTF
TRBV5-6	medium-sized	.	TRBJ2-2	TGTGCCAGCAGCCTCCTAGGGCTAGAAGGCGGGGAGCTGTTTTTT	CASSLLGLEGGELFF
TRBV4-3	medium-sized	.	TRBJ2-3	TGCGCCAGCAGCCAAGCGTTAGAGTCTAGCACAGATACGCAGTATTTT	CASSQALESSTDTQYF
TRBV9	many	TRBD2	TRBJ2-1	TGTGCCAGCAGTGACAGGGAATATAGCGGGGGGGCCATCGGAGGGCAGTTCTTC	CASSDREYSGGAIGGQFF
TRBV9	medium-sized	.	TRBJ1-5	TGTGCCAGCAGCGTAGATGGGGAATCTCAGCCCCAGCATTTT	CASSVDGESQPQHF
TRBV5-4	many	TRBD2	TRBJ2-5	TGTGCCAGCAGCCTATGGACTAGTATAGAGACCCAGTACTTC	CASSLWTSIETQYF
TRBV5-6	medium-sized	.	TRBJ2-6	TGTGCCAGCAGCTCCAGCGACTCTGGGGCCAACGTCCTGACTTTC	CASSSSDSGANVLTF
TRBV19	medium-sized	.	TRBJ1-6	TGTGCCAGTAGTATCGCCGGGACGGCGTTTAATTCACCCCTCCACTTT	CASSIAGTAFNSPLHF